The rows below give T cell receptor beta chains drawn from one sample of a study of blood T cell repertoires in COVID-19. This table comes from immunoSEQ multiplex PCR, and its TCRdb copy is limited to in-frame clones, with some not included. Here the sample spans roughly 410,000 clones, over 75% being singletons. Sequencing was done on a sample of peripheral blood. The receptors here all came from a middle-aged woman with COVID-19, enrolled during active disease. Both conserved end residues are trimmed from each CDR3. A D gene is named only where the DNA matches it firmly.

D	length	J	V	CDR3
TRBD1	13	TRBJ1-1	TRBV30	AWSTTTGGRTEAF
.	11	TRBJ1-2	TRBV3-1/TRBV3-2	ASSLDRNYGYT
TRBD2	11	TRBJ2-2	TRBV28	ASSMGGAGELF
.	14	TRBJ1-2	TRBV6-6	ASSYPLSRENYGYT
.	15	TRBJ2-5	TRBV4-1	ASSQDGIGGLQETQY
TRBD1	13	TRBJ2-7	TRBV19	ASSWGIQGAYEQY
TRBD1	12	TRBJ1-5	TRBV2	ASRDRVGNQPQH
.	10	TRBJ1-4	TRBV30	AWWQGNEKLF
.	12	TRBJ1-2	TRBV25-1	ASSGWGVDYGYT
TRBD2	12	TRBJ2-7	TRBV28	ASSLSGSVHEQY
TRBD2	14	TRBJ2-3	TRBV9	ASSLTPSGGTDTQY
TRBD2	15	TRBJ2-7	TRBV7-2	ASSISGGGTRSYEQY
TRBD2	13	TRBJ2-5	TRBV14	ASSQVRGGRETQY
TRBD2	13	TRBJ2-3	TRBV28	ASSLASGSTDTQY
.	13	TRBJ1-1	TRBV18	ASSPGGRGFTEAF
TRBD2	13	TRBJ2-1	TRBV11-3	ASSAIAGDGNEQF
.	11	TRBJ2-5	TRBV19	ASSRSRQETQY
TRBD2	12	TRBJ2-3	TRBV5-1	ASSFPGLGDTQY
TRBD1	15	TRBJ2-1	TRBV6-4	ASSNHIPGTGVNEQF
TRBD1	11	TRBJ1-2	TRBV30	AWSEGADYGYT
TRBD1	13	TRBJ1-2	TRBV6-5	ASSYSSGGKSGYT
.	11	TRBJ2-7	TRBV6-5	ASSRGLTYEQY
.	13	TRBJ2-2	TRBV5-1	ASRSGPPNTGELF
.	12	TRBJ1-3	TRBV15	ATSSPGSGNTIY
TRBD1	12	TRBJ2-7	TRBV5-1	ASSLGQGNYEQY
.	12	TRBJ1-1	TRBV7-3	ASSLGLRNTEAF
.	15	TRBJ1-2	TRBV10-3	AISESEGQGWDYGYT
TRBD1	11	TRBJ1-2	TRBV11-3	APSTGGDYGYT
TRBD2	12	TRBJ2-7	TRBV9	ASSGGLAGYEQY
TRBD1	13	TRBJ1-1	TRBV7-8	ASSERQGSNTEAF
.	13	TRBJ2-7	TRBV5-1	ASSSTPSGAYEQY
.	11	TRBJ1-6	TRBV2	AGYDTFNSPLH
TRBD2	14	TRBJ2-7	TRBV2	ASSPLGAGRSYEQY
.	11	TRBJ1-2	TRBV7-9	ASSSDTIYGYT
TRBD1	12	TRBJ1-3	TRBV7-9	ASSSQGATNTIY
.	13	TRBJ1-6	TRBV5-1	ASSLSGVSNSPLH
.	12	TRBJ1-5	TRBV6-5	ASSYAGSNQPQH
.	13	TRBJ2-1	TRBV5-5	ASSPVGDLNNEQF
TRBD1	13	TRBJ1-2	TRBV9	ASSAAPDREYGYT
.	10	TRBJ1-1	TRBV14	ASSQLKSLAF
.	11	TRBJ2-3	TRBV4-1	ASSLRETDTQY
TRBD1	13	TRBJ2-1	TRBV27	ASSSGQGAYNEQF
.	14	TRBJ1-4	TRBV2	ASSHGDSSPYEKLF
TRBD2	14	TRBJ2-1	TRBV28	ASSRPTSGAFNEQF
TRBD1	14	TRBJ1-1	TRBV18	ASSPNGQATNTEAF
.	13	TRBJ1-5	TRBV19	ASSKDRGSNQPQH
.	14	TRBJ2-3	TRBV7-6	ASSLGLEVSTDTQY
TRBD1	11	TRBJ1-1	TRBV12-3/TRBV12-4	ASRRQGATEAF
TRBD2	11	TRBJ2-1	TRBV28	AGRLAGYNEQF
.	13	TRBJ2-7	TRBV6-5	ASIKGAGSWDEQY
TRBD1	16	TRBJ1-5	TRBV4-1	ASSQDYRGFSHNQPQH
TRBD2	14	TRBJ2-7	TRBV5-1	ASSLVGASGGYEQY
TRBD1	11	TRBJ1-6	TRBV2	ASGRTGNSPLH
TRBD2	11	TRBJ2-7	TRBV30	AWSVASGYEQY
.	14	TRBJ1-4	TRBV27	ASSLSPGATNEKLF